The T cell receptor (beta chain) described here comes from a study of Graves' ophthalmopathy and Graves' hyperthyroidism. General study points: Predictions made by the model for ophthalmopathy progression reached under 71% sensitivity and just under 75% specificity. Detection in blood was also observed for most expanded thyroid clonotypes above 0.001 frequency. Using a 13-signature model, the authors split ophthalmopathy from stable hyperthyroidism, with 85% to 90% sensitivity and around 76% specificity.

This clonotype was found many times. Antigen: not known. Exclusion covered patients with other autoimmune diseases or uncontrolled infections (as well as pregnancy or lactation). Deletions cut 8 bases from V and 7 bases from J, with 8 bases between. Germline V lookup: CDR1 MNHNY, CDR2 SVGAGI (reference sequence). The CDR3 is made up of 10 amino acids. Scientists amplified the TCR beta CDR3 regions from RNA transcripts. Following a first-round RT-PCR that used HTBI primers, a second-round multiplex PCR was carried out. MiXCR, applied by TCRdb to the multiplex PCR reads, yields one record per CDR3 protein. The sample lists approximately 1.2 million distinct CDR3 sequences, about 36% seen once, with around 10% in the top ten.

This TCR was sampled from an adult man with Graves' hyperthyroidism. The rearrangement joins TRBV6-6 to TRBJ1-2; no clear D gene. The sequenced sample consisted of peripheral blood or thyroid tissue (not recorded which). CDR3 in DNA: TGTGCCAGCTGGGCGGGTGGCTACACCTTC. The encoded protein is CASWAGGYTF.